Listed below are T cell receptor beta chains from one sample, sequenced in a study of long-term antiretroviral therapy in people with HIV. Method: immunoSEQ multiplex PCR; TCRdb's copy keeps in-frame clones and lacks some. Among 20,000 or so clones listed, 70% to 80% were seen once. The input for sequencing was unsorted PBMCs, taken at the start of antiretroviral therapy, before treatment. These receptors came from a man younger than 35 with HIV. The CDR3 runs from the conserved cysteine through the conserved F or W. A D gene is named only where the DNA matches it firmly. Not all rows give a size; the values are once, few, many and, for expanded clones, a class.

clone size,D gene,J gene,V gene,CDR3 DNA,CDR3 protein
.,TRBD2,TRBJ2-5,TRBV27,TGTGCCAGCAGTGCTCTAGCGGGAGGCGGTGAAGAGACCCAGTACTTC,CASSALAGGGEETQYF
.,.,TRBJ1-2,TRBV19,TGTGCCTCCTCACCGGGTGCCGCCGGGGATGGCTACACCTTC,CASSPGAAGDGYTF
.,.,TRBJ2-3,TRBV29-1,TGCAGCGTTGGGAGCAGGGTCGCAGATACGCAGTATTTT,CSVGSRVADTQYF
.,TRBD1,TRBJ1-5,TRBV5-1,TGCGCCAGCAGCATAGGAACAGGGGAACGGCAGCCCCAGCATTTT,CASSIGTGERQPQHF
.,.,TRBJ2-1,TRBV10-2,TGCGCCAGCAGTAATCAACAGAAATACAATGAGCAGTTCTTC,CASSNQQKYNEQFF
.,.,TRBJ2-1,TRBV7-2,TGTGCCAGCAGCTTACATCACGACGCAAGCGTCAATGAGCAGTTCTTC,CASSLHHDASVNEQFF
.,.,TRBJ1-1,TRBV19,TGTGCCAGTAGTTTCGGAGGGGGCACTGAAGCTTTCTTT,CASSFGGGTEAFF
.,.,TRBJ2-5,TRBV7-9,TGTGCCAGCAGCTTACTAGGGGCCCTAACAGACTTC,CASSLLGALTDF
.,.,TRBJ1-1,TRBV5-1,TGCGCCAGCAGCTTGGTTACTGGAACGAACACTGAAGCTTTCTTT,CASSLVTGTNTEAFF
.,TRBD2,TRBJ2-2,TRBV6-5,TGTGCCAGCAGTTATACTAGCGGGCCGCCCGGGGAGCTGTTTTTT,CASSYTSGPPGELFF
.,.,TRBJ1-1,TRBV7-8,TGTGCCAGCAGCCACAGGATGAACACTGAAGCTTTCTTT,CASSHRMNTEAFF
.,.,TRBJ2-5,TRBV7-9,TGTGCCAGCAGCTTAGGTGGAGGGCGGGAGACCCAGTACTTC,CASSLGGGRETQYF
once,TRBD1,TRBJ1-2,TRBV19,TGTGCCAGTAGTAGGACAGGGATGAACTATGGCTACACCTTC,CASSRTGMNYGYTF
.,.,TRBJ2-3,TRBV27,TGTGCCAGCAGCACAGGCGTAGGCACAGATACGCAGTATTTT,CASSTGVGTDTQYF